The 3 T cell receptor beta chains listed next were all sequenced from one sample in a study of T cell clones after liver transplantation. Sequencing of dividing CFSE-low cells from the MLR defined alloreactive TCRbeta sequences. These receptors' antigens are unknown. TCRdb's table, derived via immunoSEQ multiplex PCR, lists solely in-frame clones and lacks some. The sample shows over a thousand clones, 29% of them seen only once. Input material: CD8+ T cells from PBMCs cultured with third-party cells. Receptors originate from a human patient who received a liver transplant. Some T cells may be transferred from the graft donor.

This clone is labeled as large (0.1 to 1%). V is TRBV19 and J is TRBJ1-2; weak D call: TRBD1 (6 bases). V lost 6 bases, J lost 5 bases, and 13 bases lay in between. The CDR3 is 13 residues long. The germline gives CDR1 LNHDA, CDR2 SQIVND (reference sequence). The CDR3 loop reads CASSYRASYGYTF. The CDR3 DNA reads TGTGCCAGTAGCTACAGGGCCTCTTATGGCTACACCTTC.

This clone showed up just a few times. The V and J genes are TRBV4-1 and TRBJ1-1; 7 bases are shared with TRBD1. Germline assignment: CDR1 MGHRA and CDR2 YSYEKL. The CDR3 has 15 amino acids. The V and J ends lost 10 bases and 5 bases, in that order; junction bases with no gene match: 16. The CDR3 nucleotides read TGCGCCATCATCCAAGATGGGTCAGGGGGGACTGAAGCTTTCTTT. Residues: CAIIQDGSGGTEAFF.

This clone was recorded a few times. V gene TRBV6-6 combines with J gene TRBJ1-1; D unresolved. The CDR3 contains 14 residues. Trimming cost V 8 bases and J 1 base, with 14 bases left between them. The germline V gene encodes CDR1 MNHNY and CDR2 SVGAGI (reference sequence). CDR3 coding DNA: TGTGCCAGCTATCCGGGCGGGAGGAACACTGAAGCTTTCTTT. Its translation: CASYPGGRNTEAFF.